The rows below give T cell receptor beta chains drawn from one sample of a study of shared clonotypes between healthy human individuals. Some clones are missing from TCRdb's copy, which holds only in-frame ones; the method was immunoSEQ multiplex PCR. The table shows approximately 1,500,000 clones, with 96% occurring only once. Sequencing was done on a sample of naive CD4+ T cells sorted from blood. The receptors shown here come from a young man in good health. CDR3s include the opening cysteine and the closing phenylalanine or tryptophan. The D gene is left open where the match is weak. Only some rows state a clone size, as once, few, many or a class for expanded clones.

17	TRBJ2-2	-	TRBV11-3	TRBD2	TGTGCCAGCAGCTTAGAAGCGGGATGGGAGGGAACCGGGGAGCTGTTTTTT	CASSLEAGWEGTGELFF
12	TRBJ2-5	-	TRBV30	-	TGTGCCTGGATGGGGGGCCGAGAGACCCAGTACTTC	CAWMGGRETQYF
17	TRBJ2-7	-	TRBV9	-	TGTGCCAGCAGCGGGGGGCCCTTGGCAGCCGAAGAGTACGAGCAGTACTTC	CASSGGPLAAEEYEQYF
16	TRBJ2-1	-	TRBV9	TRBD2	TGTGCCAGCAGCACACCACTAGCGGGGACCTACAATGAGCAGTTCTTC	CASSTPLAGTYNEQFF
15	TRBJ2-1	-	TRBV9	-	TGTGCCAGCAGCCCAGTACCGCCCGGAGGGAATGAGCAGTTCTTC	CASSPVPPGGNEQFF
16	TRBJ2-7	-	TRBV4-2	-	TGTGCCAGCAGCCTCAGGGGGGGGGTTAAGGACTACGAGCAGTACTTC	CASSLRGGVKDYEQYF
15	TRBJ2-7	-	TRBV19	-	TGTGCCAGTAGTATTGCGGCCTCCTGGGGCTACGAGCAGTACTTC	CASSIAASWGYEQYF
15	TRBJ1-2	-	TRBV4-1	-	TGCGCCAGCAGCCAAGACAGGGCCGCTAACTATGGCTACACCTTC	CASSQDRAANYGYTF
17	TRBJ1-2	-	TRBV28	TRBD1	TGTGCCAGCAGTTTAAGTCTAGGTGCAGGGGGCCTGAGGGGCTACACCTTC	CASSLSLGAGGLRGYTF
15	TRBJ1-1	-	TRBV19	-	TGTGCCAGTAGTCTATGGACAGCCCAGAACACTGAAGCTTTCTTT	CASSLWTAQNTEAFF
16	TRBJ1-2	-	TRBV28	-	TGTGCCAGCAGTCCCACACCCTTTACAGGGAACTATGGCTACACCTTC	CASSPTPFTGNYGYTF
14	TRBJ1-2	-	TRBV7-9	-	TGTGCCAGCAGCCTAGAGGGCATTAACTATGGCTACACCTTC	CASSLEGINYGYTF
14	TRBJ1-1	-	TRBV19	-	TGTGCCAGTAGTATAGTGGGGGTTGGCACTGAAGCTTTCTTT	CASSIVGVGTEAFF
14	TRBJ2-1	-	TRBV4-2	TRBD2	TGTGCCAGCAGCCAACTAGCGGGGTTAGATGAGCAGTTCTTC	CASSQLAGLDEQFF
15	TRBJ1-3	once	TRBV9	TRBD1	TGTGCCAGCAGCGGGGACCGGGACAGGGTTAACACCATATATTTT	CASSGDRDRVNTIYF
16	TRBJ2-1	-	TRBV7-9	-	TGTGCCAGCAGCCGCCGACCACCCAGCTCCTACAATGAGCAGTTCTTC	CASSRRPPSSYNEQFF
13	TRBJ2-7	-	TRBV7-2	-	TGTGCCAGCAGCTTACTACAGGGCAACGAGCAGTACTTC	CASSLLQGNEQYF
14	TRBJ1-2	-	TRBV10-3	-	TGTGCCATCAGTGATCCGGGGGTTAGCTATGGCTACACCTTC	CAISDPGVSYGYTF
17	TRBJ2-2	-	TRBV7-2	TRBD2	TGTGCCAGCAGCCCTTTTCCCGGGACTAGCATATTCGGGGAGCTGTTTTTT	CASSPFPGTSIFGELFF
14	TRBJ2-7	-	TRBV5-1	-	TGCGCCAGCAGCTTGGCTGTTGCTAGCTACGAGCAGTACTTC	CASSLAVASYEQYF
16	TRBJ2-2	-	TRBV5-1	TRBD1	TGCGCCAGCAGCTTGCAGGGGGCAATAGGTCCCGGGGAGCTGTTTTTT	CASSLQGAIGPGELFF
16	TRBJ2-1	-	TRBV27	TRBD1	TGTGCCAGCAGCCGCGCGGGGACAGGGGTGGGGAATGAGCAGTTCTTC	CASSRAGTGVGNEQFF
17	TRBJ2-1	-	TRBV9	TRBD2	TGTGCCAGCAGCGCGAAGGGACTACCGAGCTCCTACAATGAGCAGTTCTTC	CASSAKGLPSSYNEQFF
16	TRBJ2-7	-	TRBV5-3	-	TGTGCCAGAAGCTTGTTGAGGGGGTGGAGATCCTACGAGCAGTACTTC	CARSLLRGWRSYEQYF
19	TRBJ2-1	-	TRBV10-3	TRBD2	TGTGCCATCAGTGAGTCGGTTCGGGCTAGCGGGAGAATTGACAATGAGCAGTTCTTC	CAISESVRASGRIDNEQFF
11	TRBJ1-2	-	TRBV20-1	-	TGCAGTGCTTTACAGGAGGAAGGCTACACCTTC	CSALQEEGYTF
14	TRBJ1-1	-	TRBV5-4	TRBD1	TGTGCCAGCAGCTTACAGGGGAGGGACACTGAAGCTTTCTTT	CASSLQGRDTEAFF